This entry concerns a single T cell receptor beta chain. Sequencing was performed with immunoSEQ multiplex PCR; in TCRdb, only in-frame clones are kept and a portion is missing. The data show 35,000 to 45,000 clones, with around 86% seen just once and roughly 7.7% held by the top ten. These data are taken from a study of T cells in localized non-small cell lung cancer. This CDR3 is built from 11 residues. The V end lost 5 bases, the J end lost 1 base, and 4 bases lay between the germline ends. Germline loops: CDR1 GTSNPN, CDR2 SVGIG (reference sequence). Source: peripheral blood, taken before any cancer treatment. J is TRBJ2-3 and V is TRBV30, with D unclear. The source of this sequence is a woman aged 18-49 years with stage III lung adenocarcinoma. For the CDR3, the DNA is TGTGCCTGGTCAGGCACAGATACGCAGTATTTT. Translated: CAWSGTDTQYF.